Listed below are T cell receptor beta chains from one sample, sequenced in a study of PD-1 blockade in classical Hodgkin lymphoma. The protocol was immunoSEQ multiplex PCR, while the TCRdb copy is restricted to in-frame clones and leaves out a portion. The table includes 9,000 to 10,000 clones, approximately 90% detected once. The input for sequencing was peripheral blood mononuclear cells (PBMCs), taken at baseline. These receptors all come from a human donor with classical Hodgkin lymphoma. The CDR3 runs from the conserved cysteine through the conserved F or W. Fields, in order: D gene, V gene, J gene, clone size, CDR3 protein, CDR3 DNA. The D gene is left open where the match is weak. Clone size is given for some rows only: seen once, a few or many times, or a class if the clone is expanded.

NA	TRBV9	TRBJ1-3	NA	CASSVGHYSGNTIYF	TGTGCCAGCAGCGTAGGACACTACTCTGGAAACACCATATATTTT
TRBD1	TRBV5-1	TRBJ2-5	NA	CASHGRGLDETQYF	TGCGCCAGCCATGGTAGGGGGCTGGATGAGACCCAGTACTTC
TRBD2	TRBV30	TRBJ2-5	NA	CAWRREAYQETQYF	TGTGCCTGGAGGCGGGAGGCGTACCAAGAGACCCAGTACTTC
TRBD1	TRBV7-7	TRBJ1-1	NA	CASSPGQGVEAFF	TGTGCTAGCAGCCCAGGACAGGGGGTTGAAGCTTTCTTT
NA	TRBV18	TRBJ2-5	NA	CASSPPSSETQYF	TGTGCCAGCTCACCACCGTCGTCAGAGACCCAGTACTTC
NA	TRBV6-6	TRBJ2-1	NA	CASSYSNGARNEQFF	TGTGCCAGCAGTTACTCGAATGGGGCCAGAAATGAGCAGTTCTTC
TRBD2	TRBV11-2	TRBJ2-5	NA	CASSRGLVETQYF	TGTGCCAGCAGCCGGGGACTAGTAGAGACCCAGTACTTC
TRBD2	TRBV7-3	TRBJ2-3	NA	CASSSNSPGTSGTQYF	TGTGCCAGCAGCTCAAACTCCCCCGGGACTAGCGGGACGCAGTATTTT
NA	TRBV5-1	TRBJ2-3	NA	CASSLGSTPSGTDTQYF	TGCGCCAGCAGCTTGGGGTCTACTCCATCGGGAACAGATACGCAGTATTTT
TRBD1	TRBV27	TRBJ1-2	NA	CASSLYGQATSTF	TGTGCCAGCAGTTTATATGGACAGGCCACTTCCACCTTC
NA	TRBV30	TRBJ1-1	few	CAWSHGNTEAFF	TGTGCCTGGAGTCATGGGAACACTGAAGCTTTCTTT
NA	TRBV2	TRBJ2-7	NA	CASSGLEVKYF	TGTGCCAGCAGTGGACTGGAGGTTAAGTACTTC
TRBD2	TRBV5-5	TRBJ2-5	NA	CASSPNSGRGETQYF	TGTGCCAGCAGCCCCAATAGCGGGAGGGGAGAGACCCAGTACTTC
NA	TRBV9	TRBJ2-7	once	CASSVAPGYEQYF	TGTGCCAGCAGCGTAGCGCCCGGTTACGAGCAGTACTTC
NA	TRBV27	TRBJ2-1	once	CASSLLGITLSKQFF	TGTGCCAGCAGTTTATTGGGGATTACTTTATCAAAGCAGTTCTTC
NA	TRBV28	TRBJ1-6	NA	CASSLAYTNSPLHF	TGTGCCAGCAGCCTGGCCTACACGAATTCACCCCTCCACTTT
TRBD1	TRBV5-5	TRBJ2-5	NA	CASSFRGGEETQYF	TGTGCCAGCAGCTTCCGAGGGGGCGAAGAGACCCAGTACTTC
NA	TRBV2	TRBJ1-1	NA	CASSEFVGTEAFF	TGTGCCAGCAGTGAATTTGTGGGGACTGAAGCTTTCTTT
TRBD2	TRBV6-1	TRBJ2-3	NA	CASKPGLDSDTQYF	TGTGCCAGCAAGCCGGGACTAGATTCGGATACGCAGTATTTT
TRBD1	TRBV28	TRBJ2-7	NA	CASRWTGTYEQYF	TGTGCCAGCAGGTGGACAGGGACCTACGAGCAGTACTTC
NA	TRBV2	TRBJ2-4	NA	CASSELAFQYF	TGTGCCAGCAGTGAACTGGCTTTTCAGTACTTC
TRBD2	TRBV4-1	TRBJ2-7	NA	CASSQGPGLVSYEQYF	TGCGCCAGCAGCCAAGGTCCGGGACTAGTTTCCTACGAGCAGTACTTC
NA	TRBV6-1	TRBJ2-7	NA	CASRYGTLIYEQYF	TGTGCCAGCAGATACGGGACTTTAATTTACGAGCAGTACTTC
TRBD1	TRBV2	TRBJ1-5	NA	CASSEHGDRGHSNQPQHF	TGTGCCAGCAGTGAGCATGGGGACAGGGGCCATAGCAATCAGCCCCAGCATTTT
NA	TRBV5-6	TRBJ2-4	NA	CASSFQGSLHIQYF	TGTGCCAGCAGCTTTCAGGGGAGTTTACACATTCAGTACTTC
TRBD2	TRBV6-1	TRBJ2-3	NA	CASSDHSGGADTQYF	TGTGCCAGCAGTGACCATAGCGGGGGAGCAGATACGCAGTATTTT
NA	TRBV10-2	TRBJ2-7	once	CASWATTYEQYF	TGCGCCAGCTGGGCGACGACCTACGAGCAGTACTTC
NA	TRBV9	TRBJ1-4	NA	CASSVGWGAGKLFF	TGTGCCAGCAGCGTAGGTTGGGGGGCTGGGAAACTGTTTTTT
NA	TRBV6-1	TRBJ1-1	NA	CASSEFPNTEAFF	TGTGCCAGCAGTGAATTCCCGAACACTGAAGCTTTCTTT
NA	TRBV11-2	TRBJ1-2	NA	CASSLDAESYGYTF	TGTGCCAGCAGCTTAGACGCTGAAAGCTATGGCTACACCTTC
NA	TRBV28	TRBJ2-5	NA	CATLSTFLRTETQYF	TGTGCCACCTTATCAACCTTCCTGCGAACGGAGACCCAGTACTTC
TRBD1	TRBV7-3	TRBJ1-4	NA	CASSPPGGGCHEKLFF	TGTGCCAGCAGCCCCCCAGGGGGGGGGTGTCATGAAAAACTGTTTTTT
NA	TRBV28	TRBJ1-5	NA	CASSRQMGDSEGQPQHF	TGTGCCAGCAGTCGACAAATGGGTGACTCCGAGGGGCAGCCCCAGCATTTT
NA	TRBV7-3	TRBJ2-3	NA	CASSTIRQTDTQYF	TGTGCCAGCAGCACCATCCGACAGACAGATACGCAGTATTTT
NA	TRBV10-3	TRBJ1-5	NA	CAIRDGGGNQPQHF	TGTGCCATCAGGGACGGCGGGGGCAATCAGCCCCAGCATTTT
TRBD2	TRBV18	TRBJ2-2	NA	CASSPTSGSGELFF	TGTGCCAGCTCCCCAACTAGCGGGAGCGGGGAGCTGTTTTTT
NA	TRBV7-6	TRBJ1-3	few	CASSLVSTAAGNTIYF	TGTGCCAGCAGCTTAGTTTCGACAGCAGCTGGAAACACCATATATTTT
TRBD2	TRBV6-1	TRBJ2-1	NA	CASTTWGRAANEQFF	TGTGCCAGCACCACCTGGGGGAGGGCCGCCAATGAGCAGTTCTTC
NA	TRBV14	TRBJ2-3	once	CASSQARRGGTDTQYF	TGTGCCAGCAGCCAAGCTCGACGGGGCGGCACAGATACGCAGTATTTT
NA	TRBV25-1	TRBJ2-1	NA	CASSDPSRPEQFF	TGTGCCAGCAGTGATCCCTCCCGCCCTGAGCAGTTCTTC
NA	TRBV5-1	TRBJ1-6	NA	CASSLGQYSSYNSPLHF	TGCGCCAGCAGCTTGGGGCAGTACAGCTCCTATAATTCACCCCTCCACTTT
NA	TRBV11-3	TRBJ1-1	NA	CASSLHSNTEAFF	TGTGCCAGCAGCTTACACTCGAACACTGAAGCTTTCTTT
NA	TRBV28	TRBJ2-3	NA	CGSSLGRITDTQYF	TGTGGAAGCAGCCTGGGGAGGATCACAGATACGCAGTATTTT
NA	TRBV10-3	TRBJ1-6	NA	CAIKQGNSPLHF	TGTGCCATAAAACAGGGAAATTCACCCCTCCACTTT
NA	TRBV28	TRBJ1-5	once	CASSLVIVQWTAGNQPQHF	TGTGCCAGCAGTTTAGTAATTGTTCAGTGGACCGCGGGCAATCAGCCCCAGCATTTT
NA	TRBV20-1	TRBJ2-7	NA	CSALRSIEQYF	TGCAGTGCTTTGAGGTCAATCGAGCAGTACTTC
NA	TRBV28	TRBJ2-7	NA	CASTWAFQYEQYF	TGTGCCAGCACCTGGGCCTTCCAGTACGAGCAGTACTTC
TRBD1	TRBV5-6	TRBJ1-2	NA	CASTRVRSQGAWGYTF	TGTGCCAGCACCCGCGTCCGATCCCAGGGGGCCTGGGGCTACACCTTC